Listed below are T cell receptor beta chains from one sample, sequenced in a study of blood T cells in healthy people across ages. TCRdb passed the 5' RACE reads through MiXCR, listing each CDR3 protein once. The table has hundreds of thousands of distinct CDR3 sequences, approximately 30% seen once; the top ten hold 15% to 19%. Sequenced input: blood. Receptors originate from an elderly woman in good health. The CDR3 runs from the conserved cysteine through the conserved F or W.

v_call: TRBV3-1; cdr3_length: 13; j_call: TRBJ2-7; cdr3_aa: CASSQVGGGEQYF
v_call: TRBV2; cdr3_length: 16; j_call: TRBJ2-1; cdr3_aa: CASSEERAGGPEEQFF
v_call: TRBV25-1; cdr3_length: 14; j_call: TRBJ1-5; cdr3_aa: CASSAYYSDQPQHF
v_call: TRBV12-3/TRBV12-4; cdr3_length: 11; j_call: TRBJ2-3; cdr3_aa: CASSLMDTQYF
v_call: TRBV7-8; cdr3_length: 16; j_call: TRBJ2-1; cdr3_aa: CASSLRTGWSPLEQFF
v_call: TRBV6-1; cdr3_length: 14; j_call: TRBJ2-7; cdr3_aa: CASTEGPGAYEQYF
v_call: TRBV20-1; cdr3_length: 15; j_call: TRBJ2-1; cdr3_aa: CSARDLGTGVGEQFF
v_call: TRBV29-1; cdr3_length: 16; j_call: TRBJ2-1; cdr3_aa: CSAMSSAGSRLETQFF
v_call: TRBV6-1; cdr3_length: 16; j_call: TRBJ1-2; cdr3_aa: CASSEAIGQGARGYTF
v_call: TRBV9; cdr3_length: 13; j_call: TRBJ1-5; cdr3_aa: CASSVGAGQPQHF
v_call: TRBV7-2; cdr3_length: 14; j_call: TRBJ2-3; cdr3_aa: CASSRDFGADTQYF
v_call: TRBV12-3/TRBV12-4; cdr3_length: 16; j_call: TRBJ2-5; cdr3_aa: CASSLGRGRLQETQYF
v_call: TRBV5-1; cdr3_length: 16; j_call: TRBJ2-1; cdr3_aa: CASSLLGGTPYNEQFF
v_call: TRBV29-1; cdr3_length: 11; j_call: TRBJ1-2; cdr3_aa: CSVDRAADYTF
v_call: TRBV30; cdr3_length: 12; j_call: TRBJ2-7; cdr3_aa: CAWSRGAYEQYF
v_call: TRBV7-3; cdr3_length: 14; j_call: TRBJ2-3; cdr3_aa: CASSSGLAGGIQYF
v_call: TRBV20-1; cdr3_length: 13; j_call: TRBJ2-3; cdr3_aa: CSARPAATDTQYF
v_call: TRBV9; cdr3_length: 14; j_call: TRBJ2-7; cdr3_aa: CASSVGGTSYGQYF
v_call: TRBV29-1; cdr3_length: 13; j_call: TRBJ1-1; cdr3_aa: CSVAHRGDTEAFF
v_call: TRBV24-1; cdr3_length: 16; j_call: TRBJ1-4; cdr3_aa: CATSDSTGQGLGKLFF
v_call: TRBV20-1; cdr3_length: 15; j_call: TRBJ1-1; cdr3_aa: CSSPTGLTLNTEAFF
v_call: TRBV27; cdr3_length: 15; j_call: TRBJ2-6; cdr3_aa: CASSARTGDQNVLTF
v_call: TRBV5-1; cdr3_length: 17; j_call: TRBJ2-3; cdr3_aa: CASSLWTRLSSTDTQYF
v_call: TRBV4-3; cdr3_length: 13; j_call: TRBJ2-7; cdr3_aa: CASSQEPDNEQYF
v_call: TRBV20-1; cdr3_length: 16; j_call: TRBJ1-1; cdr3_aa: CSARPGTGGAGTEAFF
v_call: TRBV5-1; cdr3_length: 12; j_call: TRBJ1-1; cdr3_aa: CASSWTNTEAFF
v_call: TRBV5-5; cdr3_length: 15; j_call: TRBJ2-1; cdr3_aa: CASSLRGLENNEQFF
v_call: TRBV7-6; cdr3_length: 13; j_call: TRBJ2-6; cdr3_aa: CASSLIRGDVRTF
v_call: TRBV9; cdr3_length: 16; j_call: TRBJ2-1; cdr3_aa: CASSVVAGTPDNEQFF
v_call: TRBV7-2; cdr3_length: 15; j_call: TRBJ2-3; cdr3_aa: CASSLWYRAADTQYF
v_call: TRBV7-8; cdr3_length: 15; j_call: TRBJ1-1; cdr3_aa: CASSPGRGLGTEAFF
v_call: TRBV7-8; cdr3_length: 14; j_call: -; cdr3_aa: CASSRGGNPYEQYF
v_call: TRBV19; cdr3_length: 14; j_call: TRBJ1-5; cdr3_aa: CASNSGGGNQPQHF
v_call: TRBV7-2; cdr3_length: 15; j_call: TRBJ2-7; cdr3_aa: CASSLVVQGGYEQYF
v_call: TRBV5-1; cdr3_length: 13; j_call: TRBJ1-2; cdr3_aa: CASSTDPNYGYTF
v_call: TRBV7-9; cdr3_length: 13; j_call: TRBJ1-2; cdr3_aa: CASTGQDGYGYTF
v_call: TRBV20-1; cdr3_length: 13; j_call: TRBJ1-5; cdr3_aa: CSASGGRDQPQHF
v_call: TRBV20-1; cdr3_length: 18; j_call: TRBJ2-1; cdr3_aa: CSARDKTLAGAHYNEQFF
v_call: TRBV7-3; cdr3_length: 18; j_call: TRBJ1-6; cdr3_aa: CASSLSAGGGGYNSPLHF
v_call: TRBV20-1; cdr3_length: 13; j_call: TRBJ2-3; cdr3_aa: CSAPLAGTDTQYF
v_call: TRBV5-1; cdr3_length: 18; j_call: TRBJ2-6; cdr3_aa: CASSPMRDRGSGANVLTF
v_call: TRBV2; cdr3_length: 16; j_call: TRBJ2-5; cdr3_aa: CASRFRAPAGQETQYF
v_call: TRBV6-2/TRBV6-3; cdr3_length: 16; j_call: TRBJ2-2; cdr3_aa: CASSYSPGANTGELFF